The 23 T cell receptor beta chains below come from one sample, sequenced in a study of shared clonotypes between healthy human individuals. TCRdb's copy holds only in-frame clones and misses some; the assay was immunoSEQ multiplex PCR. Here the sample spans 2 million to 2.5 million clones, approximately 93% being singletons. The sequenced sample consisted of naive CD4+ T cells from PBMCs. Subset described: CD45RA+ positively selected. The receptors stem from a man younger than 35 in good health. Some clones in this sample may be carry-over from other donors' samples.

The chain uses TRBV6-5 and TRBJ2-7, with D unresolved. CDR3 length: 14 amino acids. Deletions cut 4 bases from V and 3 bases from J, with 13 bases between. Germline CDR1 is MNHEY and CDR2 is SVGAGI. For the CDR3, the DNA is TGTGCCAGCAGTTTTCTACACCCTTACTACGAGCAGTACTTC. It encodes CASSFLHPYYEQYF.

This chain joins TRBV27 and TRBJ2-2, with TRBD1 identical over 8 bases. From germline, CDR1 is MNHEY and CDR2 SMNVEV (reference sequence). The CDR3 is made up of 15 amino acids. The V gene end was trimmed by 6 bases and the J gene end by 6 bases; junction bases not matched to a gene: 9. CDR3 nucleotide sequence: TGTGCCAGCAGCACGAAGACAGGGGTGCCCGGGGAGCTGTTTTTT. This sequence encodes CASSTKTGVPGELFF.

V gene TRBV4-3 combines with J gene TRBJ2-1; 9 bases match TRBD2. J was trimmed by 8 bases and V by 4 bases; bases with no gene match: 12. CDR3 length equals 16 residues. Germline lookup yields CDR1 LGHNA and CDR2 YSLEER. The CDR3 DNA reads as TGCGCCAGCAGCCGTAATCTTGCGGGAGGGCCTCATGAGCAGTTCTTC. This sequence encodes CASSRNLAGGPHEQFF.

The CDR3 DNA reads TGCGCCAGCAGCTTGGCCCCCTATTCCTCTTCCGAGCAGTACTTC. It specifies CASSLAPYSSSEQYF. The rearrangement joins TRBV5-1 to TRBJ2-7; D gene unclear. The CDR3 sequence is 15 residues long. V was clipped by 0 bases and J by 6 bases, with 16 bases between them. CDR1 SGHRS and CDR2 YFSETQ come from the germline V gene.

Notes on this clone: This CDR3 is also generated by other DNA sequences in the sample. The chain combines TRBV6-6 with TRBJ1-4; no firm D call. CDR1 is MNHNY, CDR2 SVGAGI, per germline (reference sequence). The CDR3 covers 15 residues. Trimming cost V 2 bases and J 0 bases, with 7 bases left between them. DNA for the CDR3: TGTGCCAGCAGTTACGGAGGCGCAACTAATGAAAAACTGTTTTTT. Protein sequence: CASSYGGATNEKLFF.

This chain links TRBV5-1 with TRBJ2-5; no reliable D call. The germline V and J ends were trimmed by 4 bases and 4 bases, with 17 bases remaining between them. The germline CDR1 and CDR2 sequences are SGHRS and YFSETQ. The CDR3 is 15 amino acids. CDR3 nucleotides: TGCGCCAGCAGCACCGGTAGTCAGGTGGGAGAGACCCAGTACTTC. It is translated as CASSTGSQVGETQYF.

The V gene is TRBV4-2, the J gene TRBJ1-3; D is ambiguous. The V end lost 0 bases, the J end lost 0 bases, and 9 bases lay between the germline ends. This CDR3 is built from 16 residues. Per germline, CDR1 LGHNA and CDR2 YNFKEQ. The CDR3 spells CASSQDPDSSGNTIYF. The CDR3 DNA reads as TGTGCCAGCAGCCAAGACCCCGATAGCTCTGGAAACACCATATATTTT.

The rearrangement uses TRBV7-9 and TRBJ1-1; D gene unclear. Germline V CDR1 and CDR2: SEHNR, FQNEAQ (reference sequence). The CDR3 consists of 14 residues. Between the trimmed V and J ends, which lost 5 bases and 2 bases, there was a span of 12 bases. CDR3 nucleotide sequence: TGTGCCAGCAGCCTACTACGGGGTAACACTGAAGCTTTCTTT. This codes for CASSLLRGNTEAFF.

V and J are TRBV5-1 and TRBJ2-5, with D perhaps matching TRBD1 or TRBD2 (7 bases each). Germline V gene sequence: CDR1 SGHRS, CDR2 YFSETQ. V lost 9 bases and J 0 bases, leaving 24 bases between the germline ends. This CDR3 comprises 17 residues. The CDR3: CATRTAGGGINQETQYF. The DNA of the CDR3 is TGCGCCACCCGGACGGCAGGGGGGGGCATTAACCAAGAGACCCAGTACTTC.

This chain uses TRBV2 with TRBJ2-7; D perhaps matches TRBD1 (5 bases). This CDR3 has 15 amino acids. Per germline, CDR1 SNHLY and CDR2 FYNNEI. The V gene lost 2 bases and the J gene lost 2 bases, with 13 bases spanning the gap. This chain's CDR3 is CASSERTSMAYEQYF. For the CDR3, the DNA is TGTGCCAGCAGTGAACGGACAAGTATGGCCTACGAGCAGTACTTC.

V gene TRBV30 combines with J gene TRBJ2-3, with 9 bases lining up with TRBD1. The germline gives CDR1 GTSNPN, CDR2 SVGIG (reference sequence). V trimming: 2 bases; J trimming: 4 bases; junction bases outside the gene matches: 7. There are 15 residues in the CDR3. In DNA, the CDR3 is TGTGCCTGGAGTCCCTGGGGGACAGGGTCAGATACGCAGTATTTT. Translating gives CAWSPWGTGSDTQYF.

This chain uses TRBV28 with TRBJ1-1; D may be TRBD1 (5 bases). Between the trimmed V and J ends, which lost 6 bases and 5 bases, there was a span of 13 bases. The germline V gene encodes CDR1 MDHEN and CDR2 SYDVKM. The CDR3 sequence is 13 residues long. The CDR3 region is CASRPPGRTEAFF. CDR3 DNA sequence: TGTGCCAGCAGACCACCGGGGCGGACTGAAGCTTTCTTT.

In DNA, the CDR3 is TGCGCCAGCAGCTTGTCGACTAGCGGATTCTACGAGCAGTACTTC. This gives the protein CASSLSTSGFYEQYF. The rearrangement joins TRBV5-1 to TRBJ2-7, with 9 bases identical to TRBD2. Germline V gene lookup returns CDR1 SGHRS and CDR2 YFSETQ. The CDR3 is 15 amino acids. With V trimmed by 1 base and J by 3 bases, 5 bases remained unmatched. Complete variable domain (other parts from reference TRBV5-1 and TRBJ2-7): KAGVTQTPRYLIKTRGQQVTLSCSPISGHRSVSWYQQTPGQGLQFLFEYFSETQRNKGNFPGRFSGRQFSNSRSEMNVSTLELGDSALYLCASSLSTSGFYEQYFGPGTRLTVT.

This rearrangement joins TRBV7-3 to TRBJ2-1; D remains unclear. V was clipped by 8 bases and J by 0 bases, with 14 bases between them. This CDR3 comprises 15 residues. From germline, CDR1 is SGHTA and CDR2 FQGTGA. The CDR3 nucleotides are TGTGCCAGCGCCGAAGAATCGAGCTCCTACAATGAGCAGTTCTTC. It translates to CASAEESSSYNEQFF.

This chain uses TRBV7-9 with TRBJ1-1, with D possibly matching TRBD1 (5 bases). Trimming left V 2 bases short and J 0 bases short, with 10 bases between. CDR1 and CDR2 from the germline V gene are SEHNR and FQNEAQ (reference sequence). The CDR3 is made up of 15 amino acids. In DNA, the CDR3 is TGTGCCAGCAGCTTAATCGGGGGTTTGAACACTGAAGCTTTCTTT. It yields the protein CASSLIGGLNTEAFF.

This chain connects TRBV1 to TRBJ2-4. TRBV1 is a pseudogene. The CDR3 has 13 amino acids. The CDR3 protein is CTSSSRWGNIQYF. CDR3 bases: TGCACCAGCAGCTCCAGGTGGGGGAACATTCAGTACTTC.

This clone was found once. This CDR3 reads CASSMRVSGARTGELFF. The CDR3 region has the DNA TGTGCCAGTAGTATGAGGGTTAGTGGGGCTCGGACCGGGGAGCTGTTTTTT. V and J are TRBV19 and TRBJ2-2; D is possibly TRBD1 or TRBD2 (5 bases each). V dropped 3 bases and J dropped 5 bases, with 19 bases sitting between them. The CDR3 contains 17 residues. Germline CDR1 reads LNHDA; CDR2 reads SQIVND (reference sequence).

The rearrangement links TRBV5-1 to TRBJ1-2; possibly TRBD1 for D (6 bases). The germline V gene encodes CDR1 SGHRS and CDR2 YFSETQ. V was pared by 0 bases and J by 8 bases, with 17 bases between. The CDR3 consists of 15 residues. The chain's CDR3 is CASSLAGGEKRGYTF. The DNA for the CDR3 is TGCGCCAGCAGCTTGGCGGGGGGCGAGAAGAGGGGCTACACCTTC.

The rearrangement links TRBV2 to TRBJ1-1; no definite D call. V was cut by 1 base and J by 4 bases, with 7 bases left in between. Germline V CDR1 and CDR2: SNHLY, FYNNEI. The CDR3 is made up of 13 amino acids. This CDR3 is CASSEEVSTEAFF. Here the CDR3 DNA reads TGTGCCAGCAGTGAAGAGGTGAGCACTGAAGCTTTCTTT.

This clone was observed once. In DNA, the CDR3 is TGTGCCAGTAGTATATATGCGGGCCGACTCTCATCAACTAATGAAAAACTGTTTTTT. Its protein product is CASSIYAGRLSSTNEKLFF. The V call is TRBV19, the J call TRBJ1-4; D is uncertain. Deletions cut 2 bases from V and 0 bases from J, with 19 bases between. CDR1 and CDR2 from the germline V gene are LNHDA and SQIVND (reference sequence). This CDR3 contains 19 residues. The whole variable domain, filled in from reference TRBV19 and TRBJ1-4, reads DGGITQSPKYLFRKEGQNVTLSCEQNLNHDAMYWYRQDPGQGLRLIYYSQIVNDFQKGDIAEGYSVSREKKESFPLTVTSAQKNPTAFYLCASSIYAGRLSSTNEKLFFGSGTQLSVL.

A note on this clone: This sample also contains other DNA sequences that code for the same CDR3. This chain joins TRBV5-1 and TRBJ1-5; perhaps TRBD1 as D (5 bases). The germline V gene encodes CDR1 SGHRS and CDR2 YFSETQ. V gave up 1 base and J gave up 0 bases, with 8 bases separating them. This CDR3 contains 15 residues. The CDR3 coding sequence is TGCGCCAGCAGCTTGACAGGAAATAGCAATCAGCCCCAGCATTTT. Translated, it gives CASSLTGNSNQPQHF.

The rearrangement joins TRBV28 to TRBJ2-3; no definite D call. The CDR3 contains 15 residues. Germline V CDR1 and CDR2: MDHEN, SYDVKM. V lost 4 bases to trimming and J lost 4 bases, with 15 bases between them. In DNA form, the CDR3 reads TGTGCCAGCAGTTCAACCCTGGGGTCCGCAGATACGCAGTATTTT. Translation gives CASSSTLGSADTQYF.

The chain recombines TRBV5-4 with TRBJ2-2; 8 nucleotides align to TRBD1. With V trimmed by 5 bases and J by 0 bases, 9 bases remained unmatched. CDR1 is SGHNT, CDR2 YYREEE, per germline (reference sequence). The CDR3 covers 17 residues. The CDR3 DNA is TGTGCCAGCAGGACAGGGGTTAGCTTGTCGAACACCGGGGAGCTGTTTTTT. This codes for CASRTGVSLSNTGELFF. The whole variable domain, remainder taken from reference TRBV5-4 and TRBJ2-2, is ETGVTQSPTHLIKTRGQQVTLRCSSQSGHNTVSWYQQALGQGPQFIFQYYREEENGRGNFPPRFSGLQFPNYSSELNVNALELDDSALYLCASRTGVSLSNTGELFFGEGSRLTVL.